This T cell receptor beta chain was identified during a study of CXCR3-negative and CXCR3-positive naive CD8 T cells. Findings and limits, study-wide: Naive subsets had comparable surface CD5; TCR strength was inferred from TRB CDR3 properties.

CD45RO-CCR7+CD27+CD95- cells counted as naive CD8+ T cells. A word on this clonotype: Its antigen is as yet unknown.

Germline lookup yields CDR1 SGHNT and CDR2 YENEEA. This CDR3 is built from 14 residues. UMI-tagged TRB cDNA libraries were built via 5' RACE. Each CDR3 protein gets one entry in TCRdb, which reprocessed the 5' RACE reads and gives no DNA. The table lists about 62,000 distinct CDR3 sequences. Sequencing was carried out using naive CXCR3- CD8+ T cells from blood. Described subset: CD45RO-CCR7+CD27+CD95- naive CD8+ T cells lacking CXCR3 (TNR3-). The chain is built from TRBV11-3 and TRBJ2-3; TCRdb's D call of TRBD2 is untestable without DNA. The source is a human donor in good health. Some clones in this sample may be carry-over from other donors' samples. The CDR3 loop reads CASSDSGSTDTRYF.